This passage covers 28 T cell receptor beta chains from one sample sequenced in a study of T cell responses to AZD1222 COVID-19 vaccine (dated by TCRdb to the early 2020s). Libraries were built with the immunoSEQ multiplex PCR assay. The immuneACCESS repertoire file appears here via TCRdb, limited to in-frame rearrangements. These files lack a portion of the clones; in checked studies, under half of the deficit traces to unresolved V genes, and the cause of the others is not known. The sample table shows 210,000 or so clones, and under 95% are seen once. The ten top clones hold 1% of the sample. This specimen's time point label, interpreted: baseline before first vaccination. The sample's treatment or condition label is to be understood as: meningococcal conjugate vaccine given as trial control. Specimen: peripheral blood, collected on day 0 of MenACWY control vaccination. All receptors derive from an adult in good health.

The chain combines TRBV5-6 with TRBJ2-7; 7 bases map to TRBD2. This CDR3 spans 14 amino acids. Per the germline V gene, CDR1 is SGHDT and CDR2 is YYEEEE. Unmatched junction bases numbered 7, after V lost 5 bases and J lost 2 bases. The DNA for the CDR3 is TGTGCCAGCAGGTTAGGGGCGGGAGCCTACGAGCAGTACTTC. It translates to CASRLGAGAYEQYF.

V usage is TRBV28 and J usage is TRBJ1-3; D may be TRBD1 (6 bases). This CDR3 has 16 residues. CDR1 is MDHEN, CDR2 SYDVKM, per germline. The V gene lost 8 bases and the J gene lost 2 bases, with 19 bases spanning the gap. The CDR3 DNA sequence: TGTGCCAGCGGCCCCTTTCAAAACAGGGCTGGAAACACCATATATTTT. Translated: CASGPFQNRAGNTIYF.

The V and J genes are TRBV28 and TRBJ1-4, with D unclear. Germline assignment: CDR1 MDHEN and CDR2 SYDVKM. CDR3 length: 15 amino acids. V shed 3 bases and J shed 5 bases, with 13 bases lying between them. The CDR3 DNA follows: TGTGCCAGCAGTTTTGTTGGCCGTGGAAATGAAAAACTGTTTTTT. Translation: CASSFVGRGNEKLFF. The variable domain in full, with the rest retrieved from reference TRBV28 and TRBJ1-4, is DVKVTQSSRYLVKRTGEKVFLECVQDMDHENMFWYRQDPGLGLRLIYFSYDVKMKEKGDIPEGYSVSREKKERFSLILESASTNQTSMYLCASSFVGRGNEKLFFGSGTQLSVL.

This chain joins TRBV10-3 and TRBJ1-2; 7 bases match TRBD1. V lost 10 bases to trimming and J lost 5 bases; unmatched junction nucleotides: 13. The germline V gene has CDR1 ENHRY and CDR2 SYGVKD. This CDR3 comprises 14 residues. The DNA of the CDR3 is TGTGCCACGCGCGACAGGGACGGGATTTATGGCTACACCTTC. Protein sequence: CATRDRDGIYGYTF.

V is TRBV4-3 and J is TRBJ1-4; no clear D. The CDR3 loop spans 16 amino acids. Germline assignment: CDR1 LGHNA and CDR2 YSLEER. V was trimmed by 0 bases and J by 4 bases, leaving 12 bases between them. CDR3 DNA sequence: TGCGCCAGCAGCCAAGAGGGCCTAGGATTTAATGAAAAACTGTTTTTT. As protein: CASSQEGLGFNEKLFF.

Only one count was recorded for this clone. This chain uses TRBV27 with TRBJ2-1; 10 positions match TRBD2. This CDR3 has 16 residues. The germline CDR1 and CDR2 sequences are MNHEY and SMNVEV (reference sequence). V trimming: 5 bases; J trimming: 6 bases; junction bases outside the gene matches: 10. The chain's CDR3 is CASSLLAGPSGNEQFF. Written as DNA, the CDR3 is TGTGCCAGCAGTCTACTAGCGGGGCCGTCCGGCAATGAGCAGTTCTTC.

As DNA, the CDR3 is TGTGCCTGGCTTTTAAACTCTGGAAACACCATATATTTT. This gives the protein CAWLLNSGNTIYF. The rearrangement links TRBV30 to TRBJ1-3; D gene ambiguous. The germline V and J ends were trimmed by 5 bases and 0 bases, with 8 bases remaining between them. Germline loops: CDR1 GTSNPN, CDR2 SVGIG (reference sequence). CDR3 length: 13 residues.

This clone was detected only a few times. V gene TRBV7-2 combines with J gene TRBJ1-2, with D unresolved. The germline V gene has CDR1 SGHTA and CDR2 FQGNSA. The V end was cut by 1 base, the J end by 8 bases, with 11 bases between. CDR3 size: 13 residues. The CDR3 is CASSLGRREGYTF. CDR3 nucleotide sequence: TGTGCCAGCAGCTTAGGTCGGAGGGAAGGCTACACCTTC.

This sequence joins TRBV19 and TRBJ1-1; the match to TRBD1 covers 9 bases. The germline gives CDR1 LNHDA, CDR2 SQIVND (reference sequence). The CDR3 loop spans 16 amino acids. V was clipped by 3 bases and J by 4 bases; unmatched bases: 9. The CDR3 is CASSISGTGISTEAFF. In DNA, the CDR3 is TGTGCCAGTAGTATTTCCGGGACAGGGATTAGCACTGAAGCTTTCTTT.

This chain uses TRBV5-5 with TRBJ1-5; D remains ambiguous. The V and J ends lost 0 bases and 7 bases respectively, with 5 bases between them. The CDR3 length is 12 residues. The V gene's germline CDR1 is SGHKS and CDR2 YYEKEE (reference sequence). CDR3: CASSLGSQPQHF. For the CDR3, the DNA is TGTGCCAGCAGCTTGGGGTCCCAGCCCCAGCATTTT.

The J gene is TRBJ1-2, the V gene TRBV7-2; a possible D gene is TRBD1 (5 bases). V shed 5 bases and J shed 0 bases, with 10 bases lying between them. CDR3 size: 14 residues. Germline V gene lookup returns CDR1 SGHTA and CDR2 FQGNSA. CDR3 in amino acids: CASSPDRSNYGYTF. The CDR3, as DNA: TGTGCCAGCAGCCCCGACAGATCTAACTATGGCTACACCTTC.

The chain links TRBV2 to TRBJ2-1; 7 bases are a match to TRBD1. The germline gives CDR1 SNHLY, CDR2 FYNNEI. The trim removed 5 bases at V and 12 bases at J, leaving 7 bases unmatched. The CDR3 sequence is 12 residues long. The CDR3: CASSSLRDRQFF. CDR3 in DNA: TGTGCCAGCAGTTCCCTCCGGGACAGGCAGTTCTTC.

V is TRBV25-1 and J is TRBJ1-6; D gene uncertain. Germline CDR1 and CDR2: MGHDK and SYGVNS. Trimming took 0 bases from V and 10 from J, leaving 7 bases between them. The CDR3 length is 13 residues. CDR3 nucleotides: TGTGCCAGCAGTGAATATGGGGAATCACCCCTCCACTTT. Its translation: CASSEYGESPLHF. Full variable domain (rest looked up from reference TRBV25-1 and TRBJ1-6): EADIYQTPRYLVIGTGKKITLECSQTMGHDKMYWYQQDPGMELHLIHYSYGVNSTEKGDLSSESTVSRIRTEHFPLTLESARPSHTSQYLCASSEYGESPLHFGNGTRLTVT.

The V call is TRBV5-6, the J call TRBJ1-2; no definite D call. CDR3 length: 12 amino acids. Deletions cut 1 base from V and 7 bases from J, with 8 bases between. CDR1 is SGHDT and CDR2 is YYEEEE in the germline V gene. CDR3 in DNA: TGTGCCAGCAGCTTGTTCGCGGCTGGCTACACCTTC. The encoded protein is CASSLFAAGYTF.

This sequence joins TRBV7-3 and TRBJ2-3; the D gene is possibly TRBD1 (6 bases). CDR1 and CDR2 from the germline V gene are SGHTA and FQGTGA. V dropped 5 bases and J dropped 1 base, with 13 bases sitting between them. The CDR3 loop spans 15 amino acids. The CDR3 sequence: CASSRRDTGTDTQYF. The CDR3 DNA reads TGTGCCAGCAGCCGCCGGGACACCGGCACAGATACGCAGTATTTT.

A single count supports this clone. The rearrangement links TRBV7-8 to TRBJ1-1; 10 bases fit TRBD1. The junction had 3 bases not matched to a gene; V was cut back by 1 base and J by 4 bases. The CDR3 length is 15 residues. Germline CDR1 SGHVS, CDR2 FQNEAQ. CDR3 in amino acids: CASSLVGTGVTEAFF. In DNA form, the CDR3 reads TGTGCCAGCAGCTTAGTGGGGACAGGGGTCACTGAAGCTTTCTTT.

The gene calls are TRBV5-4 and TRBJ2-1, with 7 nucleotides matching TRBD2. This CDR3 is 15 amino acids long. The V gene's germline CDR1 is SGHNT and CDR2 YYREEE (reference sequence). V shed 3 bases, J shed 5 bases, and the junction held 8 bases outside the gene matches. The CDR3 sequence: CASSYLGLDNNEQFF. CDR3 in DNA: TGTGCCAGCAGCTATCTCGGACTAGATAACAATGAGCAGTTCTTC.

The chain couples TRBV6-1 to TRBJ2-7; D may be TRBD2 (6 bases). V lost 2 bases and J lost 6, with 20 bases in between. This CDR3 is built from 16 residues. Per germline, CDR1 MNHNS and CDR2 SASEGT. Here the CDR3 DNA reads TGTGCCAGCAGTGAACAGGGACTCCTCGGCGGCGGCGAGCAGTACTTC. It translates to CASSEQGLLGGGEQYF.

The chain has TRBV5-1 and TRBJ1-5, with D unclear. Germline CDR1 and CDR2: SGHRS and YFSETQ. The CDR3 is 12 amino acids. The V gene lost 2 bases and the J gene lost 10 bases, with 10 bases spanning the gap. CDR3 in amino acids: CASSLRRGPQHF. The CDR3 nucleotides read TGCGCCAGCAGCTTAAGACGGGGACCCCAGCATTTT.

The CDR3 here is CASKGTRGEAYGYTF. The CDR3 coding sequence is TGTGCCAGCAAGGGAACTCGGGGGGAAGCATATGGCTACACCTTC. The chain links TRBV6-5 to TRBJ1-2, with a possible D match to TRBD1 (5 bases). Trimming left V 7 bases short and J 5 bases short, with 20 bases between. Germline V gives CDR1 MNHEY, CDR2 SVGAGI. The CDR3 length is 15 residues.

The gene calls are TRBV5-1 and TRBJ1-3, with 7 bases matching TRBD1. The CDR3 has 16 amino acids. The germline V gene has CDR1 SGHRS and CDR2 YFSETQ. J was trimmed by 2 bases and V by 4 bases; bases with no gene match: 9. CDR3 nucleotide sequence: TGCGCCAGCAGCACTGGACCTCAGGGGGCTGGAAACACCATATATTTT. Residues: CASSTGPQGAGNTIYF.

The gene calls are TRBV7-2 and TRBJ2-3, with D perhaps being TRBD1 or TRBD2 (5 bases each). The CDR3 sequence is 15 residues long. V lost 1 base to trimming and J lost 1 base, with 9 bases between them. The germline V gene encodes CDR1 SGHTA and CDR2 FQGNSA. The CDR3: CASSLGPGRTDTQYF. The CDR3 nucleotides are TGTGCCAGCAGCTTAGGTCCGGGGCGCACAGATACGCAGTATTTT. Complete variable domain (other parts from reference TRBV7-2 and TRBJ2-3): GAGVSQSPSNKVTEKGKDVELRCDPISGHTALYWYRQSLGQGLEFLIYFQGNSAPDKSGLPSDRFSAERTGGSVSTLTIQRTQQEDSAVYLCASSLGPGRTDTQYFGPGTRLTVL.

The chain recombines TRBV12-5 with TRBJ2-2, with no clear D. Germline V gene lookup returns CDR1 LGHNT and CDR2 FRNRAP. V lost 5 bases, J lost 3 bases, and 13 bases lay in between. The CDR3 totals 15 residues. The CDR3 DNA is TGTGCTAGTGGTCCCGAAGGGTGGGACACCGGGGAGCTGTTTTTT. Its translation: CASGPEGWDTGELFF.

This clone has a handful of counts. The rearrangement uses TRBV18 and TRBJ2-1; D not certain. The CDR3 is 13 amino acids. CDR1 KGHSH and CDR2 LQKENI come from the germline V gene. The germline V and J ends were trimmed by 1 base and 8 bases, with 9 bases remaining between them. The CDR3 region has the DNA TGTGCCAGCTCACCACGGCTACTGGATGAGCAGTTCTTC. Translating it yields CASSPRLLDEQFF.

This chain uses TRBV18 with TRBJ1-2; D is unclear. Germline V gene data show CDR1 as KGHSH and CDR2 as LQKENI. V dropped 2 bases and J dropped 6 bases, with 13 bases sitting between them. The CDR3 is made up of 14 amino acids. As DNA, the CDR3 is TGTGCCAGCTCACCAGGACCTAGCGGCGATGGCTACACCTTC. Protein: CASSPGPSGDGYTF.

J is TRBJ1-5 and V is TRBV9; D is possibly TRBD1 (5 bases). The V gene lost 4 bases and the J gene lost 0 bases, with 8 bases spanning the gap. CDR3 size: 14 residues. Per the germline V gene, CDR1 is SGDLS and CDR2 is YYNGEE. The chain's CDR3 is CASSLTDSNQPQHF. CDR3 DNA: TGTGCCAGCAGCTTGACAGATAGCAATCAGCCCCAGCATTTT.

The chain couples TRBV6-5 to TRBJ1-1, with D unresolved. Germline CDR1 and CDR2: MNHEY and SVGAGI. The CDR3 spans 13 residues. Trimming shortened V by 6 bases and J by 0 bases, and 8 bases separated the two germline ends. The CDR3 nucleotides are TGTGCCAGCAGCTACGAGATGAACACTGAAGCTTTCTTT. Encoded protein: CASSYEMNTEAFF.

The chain combines TRBV6-5 with TRBJ1-3; possibly TRBD1 for D (6 bases). Germline V lookup: CDR1 MNHEY, CDR2 SVGAGI. Trimming stripped 0 bases from V and 9 bases from J, with 6 bases between. The CDR3 is made up of 12 amino acids. CDR3 in DNA: TGTGCCAGCAGTTACTCAGGGGGCACCATATATTTT. Translating it yields CASSYSGGTIYF.